This T cell receptor beta chain was identified during a study of OX40 agonist ivuxolimab in advanced cancers. Turning to the overall study: Ivuxolimab was an agonistic, fully human IgG2 monoclonal antibody directed against OX40 (CD134), a costimulatory receptor. Intravenous ivuxolimab was administered to patients every 2 weeks at six dose levels: 0.01, 0.1, 0.3, 1.5, 3 and 10 mg/kg. Among the 50 to 55 dose-escalation patients, some 20 had hepatocellular carcinoma, 15 or so melanoma, 9 renal cell carcinoma and 9 head and neck cancer. In the dose-escalation cohort, 65% to 85% of patients were male, and the mean age was approximately 60 years with a range of roughly 20 to 85. Patients were allowed to have had prior anti-PD-1, anti-PD-L1 or anti-CTLA-4 therapy, and more than 35% of the dose-escalation patients had been treated with checkpoint inhibitors. Partial responses occurred in three dose-escalation patients, of whom one had hepatocellular carcinoma and two had cutaneous melanoma. The purpose of peripheral TCRbeta sequencing was to test whether ivuxolimab changed TCR sequence diversity and led to clonal T-cell expansion. The paper describes the monotherapy dose-escalation part (N of about 54 patients) of the phase I trial of ivuxolimab. What the work shows at the level of the full study, not this receptor alone: Low levels of normalized T-cell clonal expansion were also seen in some patients who did not respond. On average, CD8+ T cells showed more expanded clones than CD4+ T cells after ivuxolimab. At doses of 0.1 to 3.0 mg/kg, clonal expansion of both CD4+ and CD8+ T cells in blood was seen between baseline and week 6. The antigen specificity of the peripheral T cells that underwent clonal expansion was not determined. In the 0.1-3.0 mg/kg groups, partial responders were among the patients with the lowest normalized peripheral clonal expansion, particularly in CD8+ T cells.

V is reduced by 5 bases and J by 1 base, leaving a spacing of 14 bases between them. Per the germline V gene, SGHDN is the CDR1 and FVKESK is the CDR2. Including cysteine and phenylalanine, the CDR3 has 15 amino acids. Solely the CDR3 DNA is kept, with 45 bases framed from the first base. Genomic DNA was extracted from sorted cells for sequencing of the TCRbeta CDR3 region. TCRbeta CDR3 regions were sequenced using the immunoSEQ Assay. TCRdb took this table from immuneACCESS and kept in-frame rearrangements with V and J called. Such tables lack part of the clones; where checked against another copy, unresolved V genes explain under half of the gap, and the rest is unexplained. For this sample the table gives 25,000 to 35,000 clones, of which 84% were detected only once. Roughly 19% of the sample rests with the top ten. A note on this clone: The antigen this receptor binds is unknown. No much larger clone exists at a distance of one base, and base qualities are not known.

Patients with autoimmune disease history or receiving systemic immunosuppression were excluded from the trial. Peripheral blood for TCR sequencing was collected from all dose cohorts at baseline, on cycle 4 day 1, and on cycle 7 day 1. Samples were obtained from an open-label, multicenter, first-in-human phase I dose-escalation trial of ivuxolimab. The trial enrolled adults with locally advanced or metastatic head and neck squamous cell, hepatocellular, melanoma or renal cell carcinoma. Before TCR sequencing, CD4+ and CD8+ T cells were separately sorted from peripheral blood. The chain couples TRBV14 to TRBJ1-1; TRBD1 could be the D gene, as 5 bases match. The clonotype originates from an adult with an advanced solid tumor such as melanoma, head and neck, liver or kidney cancer. The sequencing here drew on CD4+ or CD8+ T cells sorted from blood, taken in a trial of the OX40 agonist ivuxolimab. The sequenced DNA: TGTGCCAGCAGCTCAATTCAGGGCGGGAACACTGAAGCTTTCTTT. Translated, this is CASSSIQGGNTEAFF. When the CDR3 is completed using the reference TRBV14 and TRBJ1-1 genes on either side, the full variable domain is EAGVTQFPSHSVIEKGQTVTLRCDPISGHDNLYWYRRVMGKEIKFLLHFVKESKQDESGMPNNRFLAERTGGTYSTLKVQPAELEDSGVYFCASSSIQGGNTEAFFGQGTRLTVV.